A selection of T cell receptor beta chains follows, all from one sample in a study of cytotoxic CD8 clonotypes in ibrutinib-treated CLL. Profiled with immunoSEQ multiplex PCR; TCRdb holds only in-frame clones, not every one. The sample holds roughly 150,000 clones, roughly 90% seen once. Sequencing was performed on PBMCs, taken at disease progression, from a patient treated with ibrutinib. The receptors stem from a human donor with chronic lymphocytic leukemia. Both conserved end residues are part of each CDR3. The D gene is left open where the match is weak. Only part of the rows carry a size: once, few, many, or a class if the clone is expanded.

clone size	V gene	D gene	J gene	CDR3 protein	CDR3 DNA
NA	TRBV28	NA	TRBJ1-1	CASRATGTGRAFF	TGTGCCAGCAGGGCCACCGGGACCGGTAGGGCTTTCTTT
NA	TRBV5-4	TRBD1	TRBJ2-5	CASSRGTVETQYF	TGTGCCAGCAGCCGAGGGACAGTAGAGACCCAGTACTTC
NA	TRBV9	TRBD1	TRBJ2-7	CASSRGQGTYEQYF	TGTGCCAGCAGCCGTGGACAGGGGACCTACGAGCAGTACTTC
NA	TRBV5-1	TRBD1	TRBJ2-7	CASSLWTGSYEQYF	TGCGCCAGCAGCTTGTGGACAGGGTCCTACGAGCAGTACTTC
NA	TRBV5-1	TRBD1	TRBJ2-1	CASGPGQGDNEQFF	TGCGCCAGCGGCCCGGGACAGGGGGACAATGAGCAGTTCTTC
NA	TRBV5-4	TRBD1	TRBJ1-3	CASSRTGGNTIYF	TGTGCCAGCAGCAGGACAGGGGGAAACACCATATATTTT
NA	TRBV6-1	NA	TRBJ1-5	CASRELGEAQHF	TGTGCCAGCAGAGAATTGGGGGAGGCCCAGCATTTT
NA	TRBV5-6	TRBD1	TRBJ1-3	CASSSQGSGNTIYF	TGTGCCAGCAGCTCACAGGGGTCTGGAAACACCATATATTTT
NA	TRBV6-1	NA	TRBJ2-5	CASSDLPETQYF	TGTGCCAGCAGTGATTTACCGGAGACCCAGTACTTC
NA	TRBV7-2	NA	TRBJ2-3	CASSLGGRGITDTQYF	TGTGCCAGCAGCTTAGGGGGGAGGGGGATCACAGATACGCAGTATTTT
NA	TRBV30	NA	TRBJ1-2	CAWSVPGRANYGYTF	TGTGCCTGGAGTGTCCCGGGCAGAGCTAACTATGGCTACACCTTC
NA	TRBV7-6	TRBD1	TRBJ2-7	CASSRSDRAYEQYF	TGTGCCAGCAGCCGAAGCGACAGGGCATACGAGCAGTACTTC
NA	TRBV19	TRBD1	TRBJ1-5	CASSTGQGPSNQPQHF	TGTGCCAGTAGTACAGGACAGGGTCCTAGCAATCAGCCCCAGCATTTT
NA	TRBV27	NA	TRBJ2-3	CASSEVLRGTDTQYF	TGTGCCAGCAGTGAGGTCCTACGAGGCACAGATACGCAGTATTTT
NA	TRBV6-1	NA	TRBJ2-3	CASSEAMSLDTQYF	TGTGCCAGCAGTGAAGCGATGTCGTTAGATACGCAGTATTTT
NA	TRBV18	NA	TRBJ1-5	CASSQGPDQPQHF	TGTGCCAGCTCACAGGGCCCCGATCAGCCCCAGCATTTT
NA	TRBV27	NA	TRBJ2-7	CASSLSRTVYEQYF	TGTGCCAGCAGTTTATCGAGGACGGTCTACGAGCAGTACTTC
NA	TRBV19	NA	TRBJ1-3	CASSGSFGQLFGNTIYF	TGTGCCAGTAGTGGTAGTTTTGGACAGCTTTTTGGAAACACCATATATTTT
NA	TRBV18	NA	TRBJ1-2	CASSPAVDIWYGYTF	TGTGCCAGCTCACCAGCGGTCGACATTTGGTATGGCTACACCTTC
NA	TRBV6-5	TRBD1	TRBJ1-2	CASSPNRDRVFYTF	TGTGCCAGCAGCCCCAACCGGGACAGGGTTTTTTACACCTTC
NA	TRBV5-8	NA	TRBJ1-1	CASSLVPEAFF	TGTGCCAGCAGCTTGGTCCCTGAAGCTTTCTTT
NA	TRBV7-9	NA	TRBJ2-7	CASSFSSYEQYF	TGTGCCAGCAGCTTCAGCTCCTACGAGCAGTACTTC
NA	TRBV19	TRBD1	TRBJ2-5	CASSILYPGLRDRPEETQYF	TGTGCCAGTAGTATACTATACCCAGGTCTCAGGGACAGACCAGAAGAGACCCAGTACTTC
few	TRBV2	TRBD1	TRBJ1-2	CASTSDRGGYTF	TGTGCCAGCACCTCGGACAGGGGAGGCTACACCTTC
NA	TRBV28	TRBD1	TRBJ2-7	CASSGDRGFYEQYF	TGTGCCAGCAGTGGGGACAGGGGTTTCTACGAGCAGTACTTC
NA	TRBV7-3	NA	TRBJ2-3	CASSYGTPNTDTQYF	TGTGCCAGCAGCTACGGGACTCCTAACACAGATACGCAGTATTTT
NA	TRBV5-1	NA	TRBJ2-2	CASSSRTVPNTGELFF	TGCGCCAGCAGCTCCCGGACAGTCCCGAACACCGGGGAGCTGTTTTTT
NA	TRBV19	NA	TRBJ2-7	CASSIRGYEQYF	TGTGCCAGTAGTATTAGGGGTTACGAGCAGTACTTC
NA	TRBV19	NA	TRBJ1-2	CASSIDPRGSYGYTF	TGTGCCAGTAGTATAGATCCCAGGGGAAGCTATGGCTACACCTTC
NA	TRBV27	NA	TRBJ2-1	CASSSTPGEPYNEQFF	TGTGCCAGCAGTTCAACCCCGGGAGAACCATACAATGAGCAGTTCTTC
NA	TRBV2	NA	TRBJ2-1	CASRLTGMGIEQFF	TGTGCCAGCAGATTGACTGGGATGGGGATTGAGCAGTTCTTC
NA	TRBV14	NA	TRBJ2-3	CASSQERGGRGGTSTDTQYF	TGTGCCAGCAGCCAAGAACGAGGTGGCAGGGGGGGTACTAGCACAGATACGCAGTATTTT
NA	TRBV11-3	NA	TRBJ2-7	CASSPASVSVGDGYEQYF	TGTGCCAGCAGCCCGGCGTCCGTTTCAGTAGGGGATGGCTACGAGCAGTACTTC
NA	TRBV5-1	NA	TRBJ2-5	CASSPVIQEETQYF	TGCGCCAGCAGCCCCGTCATTCAAGAAGAGACCCAGTACTTC
NA	TRBV5-1	TRBD1	TRBJ1-5	CASSLEGAGNQPQHF	TGCGCCAGCAGCTTGGAGGGGGCTGGAAATCAGCCCCAGCATTTT
NA	TRBV6-5	TRBD1	TRBJ1-1	CASSRQGEAFF	TGTGCCAGCAGTCGACAGGGAGAAGCTTTCTTT
once	TRBV18	NA	TRBJ1-3	CASSPSGSSGNTIYF	TGTGCCAGCTCACCATCTGGGAGCTCTGGAAACACCATATATTTT
NA	TRBV28	TRBD1	TRBJ2-5	CASSLSDRGGTQYF	TGTGCCAGCAGTTTGTCGGACAGGGGGGGGACCCAGTACTTC
NA	TRBV6-1	NA	TRBJ1-5	CASSGKSVGRDQPQHF	TGTGCCAGCAGTGGGAAAAGCGTGGGGCGCGATCAGCCCCAGCATTTT
NA	TRBV19	NA	TRBJ1-2	CASSIRGEVDYGYTF	TGTGCCAGTAGTATACGGGGGGAGGTTGACTATGGCTACACCTTC
few	TRBV6-6	NA	TRBJ1-1	CASSPPGGTEAFF	TGTGCCAGCAGCCCCCCTGGAGGCACTGAAGCTTTCTTT
NA	TRBV7-9	NA	TRBJ2-5	CASSLAGGFTRETQYF	TGTGCCAGCAGCCTAGCAGGGGGGTTCACCAGAGAGACCCAGTACTTC
NA	TRBV6-1	TRBD2	TRBJ2-1	CASTPSGSPYNEQFF	TGTGCCAGCACCCCTAGCGGGAGTCCCTACAATGAGCAGTTCTTC
NA	TRBV15	TRBD1	TRBJ1-2	CATSRARTGGYGYTF	TGTGCCACCAGCAGAGCACGGACAGGGGGCTATGGCTACACCTTC
NA	TRBV6-5	NA	TRBJ2-2	CASSYLRPTAGELFF	TGTGCCAGCAGTTACTTACGCCCTACTGCCGGGGAGCTGTTTTTT
NA	TRBV19	TRBD1	TRBJ2-7	CASSSRTGTLSYEQYF	TGTGCCAGTAGTTCACGGACAGGGACGCTCTCCTACGAGCAGTACTTC
NA	TRBV19	NA	TRBJ1-2	CASSILSSQGNYGYTF	TGTGCCAGTAGTATTCTTTCGTCGCAGGGGAACTATGGCTACACCTTC
NA	TRBV5-1	TRBD1	TRBJ2-7	CASSSGQGAYEQYF	TGCGCCAGCAGCTCGGGACAGGGGGCCTACGAGCAGTACTTC
NA	TRBV27	TRBD1	TRBJ1-1	CASSLYRWRQGRATEAFF	TGTGCCAGCAGTTTATATCGTTGGAGACAGGGGAGGGCCACTGAAGCTTTCTTT
NA	TRBV4-1	NA	TRBJ1-1	CASSQGGDSEAFF	TGCGCCAGCAGCCAAGGGGGAGACAGTGAAGCTTTCTTT
NA	TRBV5-1	TRBD1	TRBJ2-1	CASIMGQGFNEQFF	TGCGCCAGCATAATGGGACAGGGGTTCAATGAGCAGTTCTTC